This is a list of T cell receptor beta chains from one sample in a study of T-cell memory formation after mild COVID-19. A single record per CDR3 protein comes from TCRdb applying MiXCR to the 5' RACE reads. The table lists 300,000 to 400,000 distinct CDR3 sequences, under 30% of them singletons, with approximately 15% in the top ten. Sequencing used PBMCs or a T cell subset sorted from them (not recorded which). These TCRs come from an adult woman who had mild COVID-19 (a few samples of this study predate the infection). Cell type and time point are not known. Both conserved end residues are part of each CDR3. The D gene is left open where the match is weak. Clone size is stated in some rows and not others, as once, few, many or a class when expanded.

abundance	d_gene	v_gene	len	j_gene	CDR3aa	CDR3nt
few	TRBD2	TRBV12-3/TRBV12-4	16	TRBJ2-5	CASSRPSGRAWETQYF	TGTGCCAGCAGCAGACCCAGCGGGAGGGCCTGGGAGACCCAGTACTTC
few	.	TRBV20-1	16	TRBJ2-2	CSARVWAGRNTGELFF	TGCAGTGCTAGAGTTTGGGCGGGAAGGAACACCGGGGAGCTGTTTTTT
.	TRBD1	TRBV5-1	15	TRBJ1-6	CASSFRDSNNSPLHF	TGCGCCAGCAGCTTCAGGGACAGTAATAATTCACCCCTCCACTTT
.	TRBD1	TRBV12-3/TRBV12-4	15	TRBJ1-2	CASRGGTGLGYGYTF	TGTGCCAGCAGGGGAGGGACAGGGCTCGGATATGGCTACACCTTC
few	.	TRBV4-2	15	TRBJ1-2	CASSQEAAGNYGYTF	TGTGCCAGCAGCCAAGAAGCGGCTGGAAACTATGGCTACACCTTC
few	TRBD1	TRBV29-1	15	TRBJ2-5	CSVEDARGRIETQYF	TGCAGCGTTGAAGACGCCAGGGGGCGGATAGAGACCCAGTACTTC
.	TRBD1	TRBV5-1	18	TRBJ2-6	CASSHAGTGISGANVLTF	TGCGCCAGCAGCCATGCCGGGACAGGTATCTCTGGGGCCAACGTCCTGACTTTC
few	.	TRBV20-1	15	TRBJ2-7	CSASTLASNSYEQYF	TGCAGTGCTAGTACTTTAGCCTCAAACTCCTACGAGCAGTACTTC
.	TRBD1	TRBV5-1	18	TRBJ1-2	CASSLKPPGQGSPGGYTF	TGCGCCAGCAGCTTGAAGCCCCCGGGACAGGGTTCACCTGGCGGCTACACCTTC
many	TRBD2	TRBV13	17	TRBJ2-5	CASSLVGLAGVEETQYF	TGTGCCAGCAGCTTAGTGGGACTAGCGGGAGTCGAGGAGACCCAGTACTTC
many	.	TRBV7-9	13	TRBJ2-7	CASSLAGAYEQYF	TGTGCCAGCAGCTTAGCAGGGGCCTACGAGCAGTACTTC
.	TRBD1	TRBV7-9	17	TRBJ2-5	CASSLRGTGGTQETQYF	TGTGCCAGCAGCTTACGTGGGACAGGGGGAACGCAAGAGACCCAGTACTTC
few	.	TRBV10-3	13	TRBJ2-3	CATCTTPSDTQYF	TGTGCCACCTGTACCACGCCCTCAGATACGCAGTATTTT
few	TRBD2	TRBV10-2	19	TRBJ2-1	CASSESTLAGEGTTVEQFF	TGCGCCAGCAGTGAGTCGACTCTAGCGGGGGAGGGTACTACGGTTGAGCAGTTCTTC
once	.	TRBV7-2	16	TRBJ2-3	CASSLRPKGPPDTQYF	TGTGCCAGCAGCTTACGACCCAAGGGTCCCCCAGATACGCAGTATTTT
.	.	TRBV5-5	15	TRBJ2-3	CASSLKGPPPDTQYF	TGTGCCAGCAGCTTGAAGGGGCCTCCTCCGGATACGCAGTATTTT
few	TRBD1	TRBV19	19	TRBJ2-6	CASSSPGQGFYSGANVLTF	TGTGCCAGTAGTTCCCCGGGACAGGGATTCTACTCTGGGGCCAACGTCCTGACTTTC
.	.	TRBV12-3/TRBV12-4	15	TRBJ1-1	CASNPNQGSNTEAFF	TGTGCCAGCAATCCCAACCAGGGGTCGAACACTGAAGCTTTCTTT
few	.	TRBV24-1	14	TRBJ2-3	CATKDGPLGDTQYF	TGTGCCACCAAAGACGGGCCCCTGGGAGATACGCAGTATTTT
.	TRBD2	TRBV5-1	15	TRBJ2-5	CASSGGLAGGETQYF	TGCGCCAGCAGCGGGGGACTAGCGGGGGGAGAGACCCAGTACTTC
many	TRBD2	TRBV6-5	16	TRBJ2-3	CASSLGTSGSTDTQYF	TGTGCCAGCAGTCTAGGGACTAGCGGGAGCACAGATACGCAGTATTTT
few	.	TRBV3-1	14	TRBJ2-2	CASRRDVNTGELFF	TGTGCCAGCAGAAGGGACGTTAACACCGGGGAGCTGTTTTTT
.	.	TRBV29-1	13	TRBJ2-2	CSVEPANTGELFF	TGCAGCGTTGAACCTGCGAACACCGGGGAGCTGTTTTTT
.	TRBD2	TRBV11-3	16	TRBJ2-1	CASSALTSGDYNEQFF	TGTGCCAGCAGCGCATTGACTAGCGGAGACTACAATGAGCAGTTCTTC
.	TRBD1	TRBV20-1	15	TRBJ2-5	CSADLIRGRGETQYF	TGCAGTGCTGATTTAATCAGGGGGCGAGGGGAGACCCAGTACTTC
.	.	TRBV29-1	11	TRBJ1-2	CSVGTVYGYTF	TGCAGCGTTGGGACAGTCTATGGCTACACCTTC
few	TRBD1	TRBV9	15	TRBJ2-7	CASSPQGQGAYEQYF	TGTGCCAGCAGCCCCCAGGGACAGGGGGCCTACGAGCAGTACTTC
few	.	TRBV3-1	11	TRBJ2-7	CASSQSREQYF	TGTGCCAGCAGCCAAAGCCGGGAGCAGTACTTC
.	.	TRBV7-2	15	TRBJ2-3	CASSLDRGQTDTQYF	TGTGCCAGCAGCTTAGACAGAGGGCAAACAGATACGCAGTATTTT
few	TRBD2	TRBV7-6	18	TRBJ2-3	CASSLGFRAGTSTDTQYF	TGTGCCAGCAGCCTGGGATTTAGAGCGGGAACTAGCACAGATACGCAGTATTTT
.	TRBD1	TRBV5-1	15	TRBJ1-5	CASSFTTGVDQPQHF	TGCGCCAGCAGCTTTACGACAGGGGTCGATCAGCCCCAGCATTTT
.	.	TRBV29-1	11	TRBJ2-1	CSVDENNEQFF	TGCAGCGTTGATGAAAACAATGAGCAGTTCTTC
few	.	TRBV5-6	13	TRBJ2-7	CASSLNAVSEQYF	TGTGCCAGCAGCTTGAACGCAGTCTCCGAGCAGTACTTC
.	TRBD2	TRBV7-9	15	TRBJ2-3	CASSQGGRAADTQYF	TGTGCCAGCAGCCAAGGCGGGAGGGCCGCAGATACGCAGTATTTT
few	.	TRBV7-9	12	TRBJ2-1	CASSLVADEQFF	TGTGCCAGCAGCTTAGTCGCAGATGAGCAGTTCTTC
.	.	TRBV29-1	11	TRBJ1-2	CSVVTGHGYTF	TGCAGCGTTGTAACGGGCCATGGCTACACCTTC
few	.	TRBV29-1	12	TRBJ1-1	CSVEDLGMEAFF	TGCAGCGTTGAAGATCTAGGAATGGAAGCTTTCTTT
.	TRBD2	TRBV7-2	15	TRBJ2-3	CASSYSGGGGDTQYF	TGTGCCAGCAGCTATAGCGGGGGGGGAGGAGATACGCAGTATTTT
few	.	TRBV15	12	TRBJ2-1	CATGDIYNEQFF	TGTGCCACCGGGGATATCTACAATGAGCAGTTCTTC
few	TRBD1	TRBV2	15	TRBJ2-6	CATLRDRAGANVLTF	TGTGCCACCCTCCGGGACAGGGCTGGGGCCAACGTCCTGACTTTC
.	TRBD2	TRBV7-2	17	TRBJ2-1	CASSPRGLAGTGDEQFF	TGTGCCAGCAGCCCGAGGGGCCTAGCGGGTACGGGCGATGAGCAGTTCTTC
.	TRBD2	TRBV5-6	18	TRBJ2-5	CASSLRTSGGTLQETQYF	TGTGCCAGCAGCCTTCGGACTAGCGGGGGCACTTTACAAGAGACCCAGTACTTC
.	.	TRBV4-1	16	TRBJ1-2	CASSQVGRTTLYGYTF	TGCGCCAGCAGCCAAGTCGGGAGAACTACCCTCTATGGCTACACCTTC
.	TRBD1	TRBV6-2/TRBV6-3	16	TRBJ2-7	CASSGPGQGHFYEQYF	TGTGCCAGCAGTGGGCCGGGACAGGGTCATTTCTACGAGCAGTACTTC